The 2 T cell receptor beta chains below all came from one sample that was sequenced in a study of OX40 agonist ivuxolimab in advanced cancers. Generated by immunoSEQ multiplex PCR, the TCRdb table keeps only in-frame clones and is missing some. Among tens of thousands of clones listed, roughly 86% were seen once. Sequencing used CD4+ or CD8+ T cells sorted from blood, obtained in a trial of the OX40 agonist ivuxolimab. The receptor set was obtained from an adult with an advanced solid tumor such as melanoma, head and neck, liver or kidney cancer.

This chain connects TRBV5-1 to TRBJ2-1; D may correspond to TRBD1 or TRBD2 (5 bases each). Trimming pared 3 bases from V and 4 bases from J, leaving 14 bases between. Germline V gene sequence: CDR1 SGHRS, CDR2 YFSETQ. The CDR3 length is 15 residues. CDR3 residues: CASSSFGGDYNEQFF. DNA for the CDR3: TGCGCCAGCAGCTCCTTTGGGGGTGATTACAATGAGCAGTTCTTC.

This rearrangement joins TRBV19 to TRBJ1-3, with a weak D call TRBD1 (6 bases). Looked up from germline, CDR1 is LNHDA and CDR2 is SQIVND (reference sequence). The V end lost 5 bases, the J end lost 0 bases, and 11 bases lay between the germline ends. This CDR3 has 15 amino acids. CDR3 sequence: CASSAQQGSGNTIYF. DNA of the CDR3: TGTGCCAGTAGTGCCCAACAGGGCTCTGGAAACACCATATATTTT. Supplemented by reference TRBV19 and TRBJ1-3, the full variable domain reads DGGITQSPKYLFRKEGQNVTLSCEQNLNHDAMYWYRQDPGQGLRLIYYSQIVNDFQKGDIAEGYSVSREKKESFPLTVTSAQKNPTAFYLCASSAQQGSGNTIYFGEGSWLTVV.